Below, one TCR beta chain is given with its context. The specificity of this receptor is unknown. Base-call qualities are not available, and no considerably larger clone is one nucleotide away. This specimen's treatment or condition label, per the study, means: in vitro stimulation with specific CMV peptide epitopes to enrich CMV-specific T cells. The CDR3 measures 15 amino acids from cysteine to phenylalanine. Left in the record is the CDR3 DNA by itself, 45 bases read in frame from the first base. Relative to germline, V is missing 4 bases and J is missing 2 bases, with 9 bases of the junction outside any gene match. From the germline V gene, CDR1 is SGHDT and CDR2 is YYEEEE. This sample was taken from a study of T cell repertoires in cytomegalovirus infection (dated by TCRdb to between 2018 and 2020). Regarding the complete study: Recently identified HLA-C-restricted CMV epitopes, whose presentation resists viral immunomodulation, were targeted by peptide stimulations together with well-studied HLA-B-restricted epitopes. The HLA type of each donor mattered for the analysis, because public TCR beta signatures pointed to carriage of CMV infection along with the matching HLA type.

On the study overall, not on this receptor specifically: The ex vivo response was dominated by HLA-C-restricted CMV-specific TCR beta clonotypes, which also provided the single most frequent clonotype in two of eight donors. Cumulative frequency of public TCR beta family members discriminated carriers of CMV infection plus the relevant HLA type in this cohort and an independent roughly 330-donor cohort.

Sequenced on an Illumina HiSeq 1500. Starting from the raw public reads, TCRdb applied fastp trimming at Q25, assembled clones with MiXCR and retained in-frame beta chains. Every distinct CDR3 protein forms one entry, paired with its most common genes and DNA. The sample profile shows 450,000 to 550,000 distinct CDR3 sequences; under 55% of them were found once. Clones ranked in the top ten supply 43% of the sample. Recombination connected TRBV5-6 to TRBJ2-7; a stretch of 7 junction bases matches TRBD2. The specimen was cultured PBMCs, collected from culture after CMV antigen stimulation. This TCR came from a human donor in good health (CMV status not recorded). Some clones in this sample may be carry-over from other donors' samples. The CDR3 region reads CASSGRSAGAYEQYF. DNA sequence: TGTGCCAGCAGCGGTCGGTCGGCGGGGGCCTACGAGCAGTACTTC.